Presented here are 3 T cell receptor beta chains from one specimen sequenced in a study of OX40 agonist ivuxolimab in advanced cancers. Profiled with immunoSEQ multiplex PCR; TCRdb holds only in-frame clones, not every one. The repertoire consists of about 33,000 clones, with approximately 89% occurring once and the leading ten covering about 0.87%. The material sequenced was CD4+ or CD8+ T cells sorted from blood, taken in a trial of the OX40 agonist ivuxolimab. The source is an adult with an advanced solid tumor such as melanoma, head and neck, liver or kidney cancer.

This clone came up a few times. The chain employs TRBV12-2 and TRBJ1-1. TRBV12-2 is classified as a pseudogene. The CDR3 is 14 amino acids. The DNA of the CDR3 is TGTGCAAGTCGCCTACTGGGGACGAACACTGAAGCTTTCTTT. This encodes CASRLLGTNTEAFF.

V gene TRBV11-3 combines with J gene TRBJ2-1; possibly TRBD2 for D (6 bases). Germline V gene lookup returns CDR1 SGHNT and CDR2 YENEEA. The CDR3 totals 15 residues. Trimming stripped 0 bases from V and 4 bases from J, with 10 bases between. The CDR3: CASSLDGSLYNEQFF. In nucleotides, the CDR3 is TGTGCCAGCAGCTTAGACGGGAGTCTATACAATGAGCAGTTCTTC. The whole variable domain, remainder taken from reference TRBV11-3 and TRBJ2-1, is EAGVVQSPRYKIIEKKQPVAFWCNPISGHNTLYWYLQNLGQGPELLIRYENEEAVDDSQLPKDRFSAERLKGVDSTLKIQPAELGDSAVYLCASSLDGSLYNEQFFGPGTRLTVL.

This CDR3 reads CASKVAGGRTDTQYF. The CDR3 DNA reads as TGTGCCAGCAAGGTAGCGGGGGGCCGCACAGATACGCAGTATTTT. This chain connects TRBV6-6 to TRBJ2-3; 10 bases line up with TRBD2. The CDR3 has 15 amino acids. Germline V gene lookup returns CDR1 MNHNY and CDR2 SVGAGI (reference sequence). V shed 7 bases and J 1 base; nucleotides not matched to a gene: 5.